Detailed here is one T cell receptor (beta chain). What it binds is not known. It was through 5'RACE template switching that TCR cDNA was made, with a universal primer site and UMIs added. Using its own MiXCR run on the 5' RACE reads, TCRdb lists one record per CDR3 protein. The sample shows some 500,000 distinct CDR3 sequences, less than 15% of them seen only once. The sample originates from a study of T cells after yellow fever vaccination. About the study: Libraries from low-cell-number fractions were prepared with the SMART-Seq v4 Ultra Low Input RNA kit. Points from the study as a whole: The secondary response was weaker but peaked faster, day 5 versus 15. Post-booster reappearance was seen for most primary-vaccination clones (around 96% CD4, about 90% CD8).

The receptor comes from a man aged 25 to 40 who received the YFV17D yellow fever vaccine. Sequenced here: PBMCs, sampled on the day of the yellow fever booster vaccination.

The CDR3, as DNA: TGTGCCAGCAGTTTACCTAGCAACACAGATACGCAGTATTTT. This sequence encodes CASSLPSNTDTQYF. The chain carries TRBV27 and TRBJ2-3, with D perhaps matching TRBD2 (5 bases). With 2 bases removed from V and 2 bases from J, the gap between germline ends came to 8 bases. The CDR3 is made up of 14 amino acids. CDR1 and CDR2 (germline): MNHEY, SMNVEV (reference sequence).